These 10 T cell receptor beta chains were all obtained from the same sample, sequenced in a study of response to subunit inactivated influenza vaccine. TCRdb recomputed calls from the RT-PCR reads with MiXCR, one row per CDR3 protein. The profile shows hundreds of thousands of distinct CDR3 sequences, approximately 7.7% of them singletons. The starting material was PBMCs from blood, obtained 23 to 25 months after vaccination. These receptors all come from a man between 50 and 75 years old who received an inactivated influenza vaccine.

CDR3 protein: CASSPAGGGRNEQFF. The CDR3, as DNA: TGTGCCAGCAGCCCGGCGGGGGGGGGTCGGAATGAGCAGTTCTTC. The chain has TRBV5-5 and TRBJ2-1, with 9 bases that match TRBD2. In germline, CDR1 is SGHKS, CDR2 YYEKEE (reference sequence). The CDR3 sequence is 15 residues long. The junction had 9 bases not matched to a gene; V was cut back by 4 bases and J by 7 bases.

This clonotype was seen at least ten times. DNA for the CDR3: TGTGCCAGCACCGCAGGTAATGAGCAGTTCTTC. This gives the protein CASTAGNEQFF. The chain carries TRBV6-2 or TRBV6-3 and TRBJ2-1; no firm D call. The germline gives CDR1 MNHEY, CDR2 SVGEGT. This CDR3 comprises 11 residues. V was shortened by 7 bases and J by 7 bases, with 8 bases between the two germline ends.

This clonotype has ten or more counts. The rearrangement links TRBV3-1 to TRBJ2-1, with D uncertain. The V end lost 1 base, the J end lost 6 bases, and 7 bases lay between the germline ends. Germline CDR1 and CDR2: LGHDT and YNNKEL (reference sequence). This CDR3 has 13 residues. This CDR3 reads CASSQVSSNEQFF. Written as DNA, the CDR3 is TGTGCCAGCAGCCAAGTTTCCAGCAATGAGCAGTTCTTC.

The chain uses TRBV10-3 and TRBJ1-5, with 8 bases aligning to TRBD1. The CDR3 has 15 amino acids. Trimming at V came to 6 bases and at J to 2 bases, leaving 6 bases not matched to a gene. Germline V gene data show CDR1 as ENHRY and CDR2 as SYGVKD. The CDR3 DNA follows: TGTGCCATCAGCGTCGGACAGGGCCGCAATCAGCCCCAGCATTTT. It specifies CAISVGQGRNQPQHF.

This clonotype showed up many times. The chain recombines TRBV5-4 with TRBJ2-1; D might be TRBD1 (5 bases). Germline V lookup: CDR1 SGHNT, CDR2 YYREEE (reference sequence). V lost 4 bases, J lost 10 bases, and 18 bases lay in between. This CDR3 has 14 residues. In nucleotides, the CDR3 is TGTGCCAGCAGCCTTGCAGGGATCAGTCGGGAGCAGTTCTTC. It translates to CASSLAGISREQFF. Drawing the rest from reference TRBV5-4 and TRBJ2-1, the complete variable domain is ETGVTQSPTHLIKTRGQQVTLRCSSQSGHNTVSWYQQALGQGPQFIFQYYREEENGRGNFPPRFSGLQFPNYSSELNVNALELDDSALYLCASSLAGISREQFFGPGTRLTVL.

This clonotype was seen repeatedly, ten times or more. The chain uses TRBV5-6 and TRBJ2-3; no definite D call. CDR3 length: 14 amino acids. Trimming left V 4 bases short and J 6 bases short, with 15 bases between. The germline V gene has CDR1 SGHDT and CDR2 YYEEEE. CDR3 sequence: CASSLGILEDTQYF. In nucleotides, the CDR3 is TGTGCCAGCAGCCTTGGAATCCTGGAGGATACGCAGTATTTT.

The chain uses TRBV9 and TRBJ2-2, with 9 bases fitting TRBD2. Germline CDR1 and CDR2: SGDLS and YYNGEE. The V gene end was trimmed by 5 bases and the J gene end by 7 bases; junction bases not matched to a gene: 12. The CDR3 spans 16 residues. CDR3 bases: TGTGCCAGCAGTGGAGAGGCTAGCGGGAAAAGCGGGGAGCTGTTTTTT. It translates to CASSGEASGKSGELFF.

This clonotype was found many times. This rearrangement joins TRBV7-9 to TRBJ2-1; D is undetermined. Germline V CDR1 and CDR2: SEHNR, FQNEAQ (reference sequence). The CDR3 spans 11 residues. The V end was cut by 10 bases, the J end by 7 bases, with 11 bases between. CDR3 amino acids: CAIERRNEQFF. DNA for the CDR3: TGTGCCATAGAGAGGAGAAATGAGCAGTTCTTC.

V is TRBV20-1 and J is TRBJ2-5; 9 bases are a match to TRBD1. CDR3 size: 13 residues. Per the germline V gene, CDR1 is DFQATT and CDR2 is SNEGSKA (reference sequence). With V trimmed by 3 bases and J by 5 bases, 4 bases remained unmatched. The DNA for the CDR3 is TGCAGTGCTAGCCCGGGACAGGGCGAGACCCAGTACTTC. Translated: CSASPGQGETQYF.

This CDR3 is CASSLSASGTYNEQFF. The CDR3 bases are TGTGCCAGCAGCTTATCGGCTAGCGGAACGTACAATGAGCAGTTCTTC. V usage is TRBV11-2 and J usage is TRBJ2-1, with 7 bases fitting TRBD2. J was trimmed by 4 bases and V by 2 bases; bases with no gene match: 8. The germline V gene has CDR1 SGHAT and CDR2 FQNNGV. The CDR3 totals 16 residues.